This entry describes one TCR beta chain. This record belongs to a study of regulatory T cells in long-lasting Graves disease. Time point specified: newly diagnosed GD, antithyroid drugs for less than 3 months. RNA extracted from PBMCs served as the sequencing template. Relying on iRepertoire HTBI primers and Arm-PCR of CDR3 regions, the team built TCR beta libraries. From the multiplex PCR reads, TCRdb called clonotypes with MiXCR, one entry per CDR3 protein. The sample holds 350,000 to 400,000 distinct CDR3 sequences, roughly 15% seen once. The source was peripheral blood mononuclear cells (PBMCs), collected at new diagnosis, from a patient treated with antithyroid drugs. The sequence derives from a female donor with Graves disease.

Written as DNA, the CDR3 is TGTGCCAGCAGACCGAAGAGACAAGTTGAAGCTTTCTTT. It encodes CASRPKRQVEAFF. This chain connects TRBV28 to TRBJ1-1; unclear D gene. The length of the CDR3 is 13 residues. Germline V lookup: CDR1 MDHEN, CDR2 SYDVKM. The V gene lost 6 bases and the J gene lost 7 bases, with 15 bases spanning the gap.